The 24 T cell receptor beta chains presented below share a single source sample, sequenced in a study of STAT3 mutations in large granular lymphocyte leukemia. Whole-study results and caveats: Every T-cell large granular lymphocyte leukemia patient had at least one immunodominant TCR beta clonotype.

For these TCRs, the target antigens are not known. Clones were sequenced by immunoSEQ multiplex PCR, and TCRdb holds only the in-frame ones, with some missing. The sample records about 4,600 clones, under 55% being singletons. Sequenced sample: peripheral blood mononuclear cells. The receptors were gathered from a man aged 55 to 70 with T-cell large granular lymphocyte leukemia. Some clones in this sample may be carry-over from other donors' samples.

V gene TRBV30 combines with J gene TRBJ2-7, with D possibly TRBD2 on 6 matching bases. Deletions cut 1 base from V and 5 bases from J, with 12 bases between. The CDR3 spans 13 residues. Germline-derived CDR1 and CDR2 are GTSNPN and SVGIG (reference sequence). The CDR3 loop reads CAWSASSVDEQYF. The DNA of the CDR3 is TGTGCCTGGAGTGCCTCTAGCGTAGACGAGCAGTACTTC.

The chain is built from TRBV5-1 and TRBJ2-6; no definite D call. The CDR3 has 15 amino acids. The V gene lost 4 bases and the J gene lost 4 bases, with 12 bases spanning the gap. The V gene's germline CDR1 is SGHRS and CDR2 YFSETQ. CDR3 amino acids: CASSIGVSGANVLTF. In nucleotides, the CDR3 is TGCGCCAGCAGCATTGGAGTATCCGGGGCCAACGTCCTGACTTTC.

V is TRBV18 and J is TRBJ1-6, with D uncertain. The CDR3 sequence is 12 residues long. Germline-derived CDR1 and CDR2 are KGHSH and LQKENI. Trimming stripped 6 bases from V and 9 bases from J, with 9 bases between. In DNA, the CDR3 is TGTGCCAGCTCGGAGAGAGGTTCACCCCTCCACTTT. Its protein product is CASSERGSPLHF.

CDR3 DNA sequence: TGTGCCACCGGACAGGGAATCACGCGTGAGCAGTTCTTC. Translating gives CATGQGITREQFF. This sequence joins TRBV6-5 and TRBJ2-1; 8 bases align to TRBD1. There are 13 residues in the CDR3. The germline V gene has CDR1 MNHEY and CDR2 SVGAGI. With 10 bases clipped from V and 9 bases from J, the junction kept 11 bases outside the gene matches.

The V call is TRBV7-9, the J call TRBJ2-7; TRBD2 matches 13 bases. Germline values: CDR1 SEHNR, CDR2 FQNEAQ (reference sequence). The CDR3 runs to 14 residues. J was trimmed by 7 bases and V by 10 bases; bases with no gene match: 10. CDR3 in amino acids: CATRPGTSGAEQYV. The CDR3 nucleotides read TGTGCCACCCGACCCGGGACTAGCGGGGCAGAGCAGTACGTC.

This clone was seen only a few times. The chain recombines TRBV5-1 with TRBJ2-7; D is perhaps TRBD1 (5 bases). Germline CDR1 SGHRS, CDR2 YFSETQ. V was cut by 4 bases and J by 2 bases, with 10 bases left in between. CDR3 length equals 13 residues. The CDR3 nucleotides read TGCGCCAGCAGCCAGACAGTTGCCTACGAGCAGTACTTC. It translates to CASSQTVAYEQYF.

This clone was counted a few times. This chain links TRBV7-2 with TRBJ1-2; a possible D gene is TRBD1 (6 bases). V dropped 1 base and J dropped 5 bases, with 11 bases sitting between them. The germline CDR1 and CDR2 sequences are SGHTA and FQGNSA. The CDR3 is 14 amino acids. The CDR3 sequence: CASSLGQGPYGYTF. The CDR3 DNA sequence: TGTGCCAGCAGCTTAGGTCAGGGGCCATATGGCTACACCTTC.

Here the CDR3 DNA reads TGTGCCAGCAGCCCGGACTCCTATGGCTACACCTTC. Protein: CASSPDSYGYTF. This chain joins TRBV6-6 and TRBJ1-2; D not certain. The CDR3 is 12 amino acids. V dropped 6 bases and J dropped 4 bases, with 9 bases sitting between them. The germline V gene encodes CDR1 MNHNY and CDR2 SVGAGI (reference sequence).

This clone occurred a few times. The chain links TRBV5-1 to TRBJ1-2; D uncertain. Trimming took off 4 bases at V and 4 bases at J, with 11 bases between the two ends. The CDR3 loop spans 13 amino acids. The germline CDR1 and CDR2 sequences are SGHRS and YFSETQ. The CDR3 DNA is TGCGCCAGCAGCCCCCGGGAGCTCTATGGCTACACCTTC. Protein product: CASSPRELYGYTF.

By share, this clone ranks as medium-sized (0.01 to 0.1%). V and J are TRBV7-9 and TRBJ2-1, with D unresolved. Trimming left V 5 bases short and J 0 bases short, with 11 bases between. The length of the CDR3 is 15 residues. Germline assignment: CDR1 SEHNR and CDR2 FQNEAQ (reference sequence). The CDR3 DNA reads TGTGCCAGCAGCCAAGACCTACTCTCCTACAATGAGCAGTTCTTC. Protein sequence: CASSQDLLSYNEQFF.

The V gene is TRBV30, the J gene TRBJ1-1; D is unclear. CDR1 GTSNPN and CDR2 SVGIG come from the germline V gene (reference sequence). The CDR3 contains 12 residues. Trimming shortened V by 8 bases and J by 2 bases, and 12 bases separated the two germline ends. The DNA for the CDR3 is TGTGCCAGCGCACGGAAAAACACTGAAGCTTTCTTT. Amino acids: CASARKNTEAFF.

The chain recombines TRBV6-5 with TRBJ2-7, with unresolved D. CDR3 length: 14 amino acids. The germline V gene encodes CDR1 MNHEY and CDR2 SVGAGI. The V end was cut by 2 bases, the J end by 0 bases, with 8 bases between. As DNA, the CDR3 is TGTGCCAGCAGTTACGCGAGAAACTCCTACGAGCAGTACTTC. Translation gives CASSYARNSYEQYF.

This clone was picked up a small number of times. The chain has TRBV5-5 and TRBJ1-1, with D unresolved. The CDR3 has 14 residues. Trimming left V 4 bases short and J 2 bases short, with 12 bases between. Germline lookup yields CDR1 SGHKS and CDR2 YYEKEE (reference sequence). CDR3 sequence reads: CASSRTAPNTEAFF. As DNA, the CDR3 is TGTGCCAGCAGCCGTACAGCACCCAACACTGAAGCTTTCTTT. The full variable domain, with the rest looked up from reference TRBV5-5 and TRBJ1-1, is DAGVTQSPTHLIKTRGQQVTLRCSPISGHKSVSWYQQVLGQGPQFIFQYYEKEERGRGNFPDRFSARQFPNYSSELNVNALLLGDSALYLCASSRTAPNTEAFFGQGTRLTVV.

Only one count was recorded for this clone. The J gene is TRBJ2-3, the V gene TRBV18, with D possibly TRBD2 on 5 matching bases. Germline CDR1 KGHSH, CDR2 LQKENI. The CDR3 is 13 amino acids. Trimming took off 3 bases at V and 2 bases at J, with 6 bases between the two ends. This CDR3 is CASSPRDTDTQYF. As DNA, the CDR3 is TGTGCCAGCTCACCTCGGGACACAGATACGCAGTATTTT.

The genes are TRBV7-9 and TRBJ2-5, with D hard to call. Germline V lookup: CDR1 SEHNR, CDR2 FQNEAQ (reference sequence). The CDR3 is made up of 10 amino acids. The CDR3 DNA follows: TGTGCAACGGAAGAAGAGACCCAGTACTTC. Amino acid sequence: CATEEETQYF.

CDR3 DNA: TGCGCCAGCAGCATCCGACAGGGTGCCTACAATGAGCAGTTCTTC. This translates into CASSIRQGAYNEQFF. The chain links TRBV5-1 to TRBJ2-1; 7 bases align to TRBD1. The length of the CDR3 is 15 residues. J gave up 2 bases and V 4 bases, and 6 bases lay outside the gene matches. The germline V gene encodes CDR1 SGHRS and CDR2 YFSETQ.

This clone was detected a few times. The CDR3: CASSATQGIGETQYF. The CDR3 bases are TGTGCCAGCAGTGCAACACAGGGGATAGGAGAGACCCAGTACTTC. The J gene is TRBJ2-5, the V gene TRBV6-5; 7 positions match TRBD1. The CDR3 contains 15 residues. Germline trimming cut 5 bases from V and 4 bases from J; bases unmatched to any gene: 10. Germline lookup yields CDR1 MNHEY and CDR2 SVGAGI.

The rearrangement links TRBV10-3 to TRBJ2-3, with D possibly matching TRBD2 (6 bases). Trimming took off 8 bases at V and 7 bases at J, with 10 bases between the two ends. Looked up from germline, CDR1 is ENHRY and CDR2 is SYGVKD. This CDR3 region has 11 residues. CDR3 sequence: CAISSDYTQYF. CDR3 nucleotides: TGTGCCATCTCTAGCGATTATACGCAGTATTTT.

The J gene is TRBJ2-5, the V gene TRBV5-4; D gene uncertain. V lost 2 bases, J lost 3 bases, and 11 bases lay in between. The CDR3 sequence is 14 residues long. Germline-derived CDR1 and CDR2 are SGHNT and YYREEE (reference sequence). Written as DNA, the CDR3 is TGTGCCAGCAGCTTTTCGACACGGGAAGAGACCCAGTACTTC. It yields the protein CASSFSTREETQYF.

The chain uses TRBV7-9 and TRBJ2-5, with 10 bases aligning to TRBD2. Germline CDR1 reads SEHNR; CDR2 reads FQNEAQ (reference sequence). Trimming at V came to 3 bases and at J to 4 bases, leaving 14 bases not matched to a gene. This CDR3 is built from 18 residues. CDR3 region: CASSFQGGKREGRETQYF. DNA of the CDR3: TGTGCCAGCAGCTTCCAGGGCGGTAAGCGGGAGGGCCGAGAGACCCAGTACTTC. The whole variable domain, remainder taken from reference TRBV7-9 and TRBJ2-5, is DTGVSQNPRHKITKRGQNVTFRCDPISEHNRLYWYRQTLGQGPEFLTYFQNEAQLEKSRLLSDRFSAERPKGSFSTLEIQRTEQGDSAMYLCASSFQGGKREGRETQYFGPGTRLLVL.

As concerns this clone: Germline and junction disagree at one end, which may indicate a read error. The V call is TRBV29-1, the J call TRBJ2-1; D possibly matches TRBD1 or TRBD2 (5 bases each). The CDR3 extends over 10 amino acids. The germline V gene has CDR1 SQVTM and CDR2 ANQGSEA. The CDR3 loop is CSALLGVLVF. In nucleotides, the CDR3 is TGCAGCGCCCTATTGGGGGTGTTGGTCTTC.

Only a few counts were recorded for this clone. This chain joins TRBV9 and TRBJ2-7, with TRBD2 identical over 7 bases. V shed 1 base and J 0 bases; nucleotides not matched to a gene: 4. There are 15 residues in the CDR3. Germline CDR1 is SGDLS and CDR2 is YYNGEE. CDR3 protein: CASSVSGGSSYEQYF. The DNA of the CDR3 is TGTGCCAGCAGCGTATCGGGGGGAAGCTCCTACGAGCAGTACTTC.

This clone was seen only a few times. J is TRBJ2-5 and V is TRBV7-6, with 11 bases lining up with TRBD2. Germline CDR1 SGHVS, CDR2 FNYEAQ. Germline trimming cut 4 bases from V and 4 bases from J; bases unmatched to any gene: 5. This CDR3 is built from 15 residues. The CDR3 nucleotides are TGTGCCAGCAGCTCACTAGCGGGAGCCCGAGAGACCCAGTACTTC. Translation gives CASSSLAGARETQYF.

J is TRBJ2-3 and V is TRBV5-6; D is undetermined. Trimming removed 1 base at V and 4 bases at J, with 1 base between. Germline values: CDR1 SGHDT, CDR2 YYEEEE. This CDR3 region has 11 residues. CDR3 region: CASSLSDTQYF. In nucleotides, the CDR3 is TGTGCCAGCAGCTTGTCAGATACGCAGTATTTT.